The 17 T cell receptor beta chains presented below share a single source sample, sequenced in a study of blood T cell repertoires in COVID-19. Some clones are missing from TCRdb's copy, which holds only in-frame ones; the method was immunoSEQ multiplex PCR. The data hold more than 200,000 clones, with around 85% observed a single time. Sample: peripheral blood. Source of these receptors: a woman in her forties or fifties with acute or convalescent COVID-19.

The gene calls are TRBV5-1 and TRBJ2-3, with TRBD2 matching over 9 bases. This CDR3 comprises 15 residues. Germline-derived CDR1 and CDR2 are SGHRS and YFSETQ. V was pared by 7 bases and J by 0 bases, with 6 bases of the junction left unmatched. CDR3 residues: CASWALAGSTDTQYF. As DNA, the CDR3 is TGCGCCAGCTGGGCTCTAGCGGGGAGCACAGATACGCAGTATTTT.

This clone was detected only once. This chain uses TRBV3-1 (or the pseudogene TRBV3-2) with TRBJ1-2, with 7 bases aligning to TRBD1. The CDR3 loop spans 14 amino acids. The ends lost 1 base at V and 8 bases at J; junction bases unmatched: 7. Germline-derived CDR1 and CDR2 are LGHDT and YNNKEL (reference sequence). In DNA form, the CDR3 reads TGTGCCAGCAGCCAAGCCGACAGGGCGAGGGGCTACACCTTC. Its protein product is CASSQADRARGYTF.

CDR3 protein: CASSLDPGQGPSGANVLTF. The CDR3 coding sequence is TGTGCCAGCAGCTTGGACCCGGGACAGGGCCCCTCTGGGGCCAACGTCCTGACTTTC. The gene calls are TRBV7-9 and TRBJ2-6; 9 bases line up with TRBD1. The trim removed 3 bases at V and 0 bases at J, leaving 9 bases unmatched. Germline CDR1 is SEHNR and CDR2 is FQNEAQ (reference sequence). This CDR3 region has 19 residues.

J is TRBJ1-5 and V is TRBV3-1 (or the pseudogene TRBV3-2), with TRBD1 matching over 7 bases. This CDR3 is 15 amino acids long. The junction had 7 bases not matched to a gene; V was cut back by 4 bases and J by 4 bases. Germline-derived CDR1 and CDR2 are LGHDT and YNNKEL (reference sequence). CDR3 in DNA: TGTGCCAGCAGCCCTCGGACAGGAGGAAATCAGCCCCAGCATTTT. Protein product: CASSPRTGGNQPQHF.

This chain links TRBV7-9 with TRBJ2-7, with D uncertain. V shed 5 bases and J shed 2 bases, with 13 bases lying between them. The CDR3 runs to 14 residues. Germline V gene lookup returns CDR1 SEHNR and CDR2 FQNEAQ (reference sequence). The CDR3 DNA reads TGTGCCAGCAGCCACCACATCACGACCTACGAGCAGTACTTC. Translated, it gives CASSHHITTYEQYF. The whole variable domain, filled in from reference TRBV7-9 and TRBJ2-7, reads DTGVSQNPRHKITKRGQNVTFRCDPISEHNRLYWYRQTLGQGPEFLTYFQNEAQLEKSRLLSDRFSAERPKGSFSTLEIQRTEQGDSAMYLCASSHHITTYEQYFGPGTRLTVT.

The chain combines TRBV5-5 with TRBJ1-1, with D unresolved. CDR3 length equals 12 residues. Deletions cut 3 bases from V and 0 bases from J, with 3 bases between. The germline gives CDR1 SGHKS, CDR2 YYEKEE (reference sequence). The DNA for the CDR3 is TGTGCCAGCAGCTCGGTGAACACTGAAGCTTTCTTT. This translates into CASSSVNTEAFF.

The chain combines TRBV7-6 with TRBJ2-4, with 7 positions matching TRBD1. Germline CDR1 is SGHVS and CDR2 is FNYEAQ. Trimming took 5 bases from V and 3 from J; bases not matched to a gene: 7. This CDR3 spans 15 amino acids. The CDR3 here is CASSPGGFGKNIQYF. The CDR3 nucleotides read TGTGCCAGCAGCCCAGGGGGTTTCGGCAAAAACATTCAGTACTTC.

CDR3 DNA sequence: TGTGCCAGTCGACAGGAAGGGTATGGCTACACCTTC. Amino acids: CASRQEGYGYTF. V is TRBV2 and J is TRBJ1-2, with a weak D call TRBD1 (6 bases). Trimming took 9 bases from V and 5 from J, leaving 13 bases between them. CDR1 SNHLY and CDR2 FYNNEI come from the germline V gene. The CDR3 loop spans 12 amino acids.

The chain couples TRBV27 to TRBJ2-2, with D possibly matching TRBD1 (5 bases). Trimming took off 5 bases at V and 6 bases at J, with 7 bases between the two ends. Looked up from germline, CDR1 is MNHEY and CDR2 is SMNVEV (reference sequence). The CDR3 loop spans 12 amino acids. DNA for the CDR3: TGTGCCAGCAGTCAGGGCCCCGGGGAGCTGTTTTTT. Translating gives CASSQGPGELFF.

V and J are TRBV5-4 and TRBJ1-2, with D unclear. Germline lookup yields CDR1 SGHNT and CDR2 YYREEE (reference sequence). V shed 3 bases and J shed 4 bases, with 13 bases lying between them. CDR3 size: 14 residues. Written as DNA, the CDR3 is TGTGCCAGCAGCTCTAACGGGTTAGGCTATGGCTACACCTTC. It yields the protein CASSSNGLGYGYTF.

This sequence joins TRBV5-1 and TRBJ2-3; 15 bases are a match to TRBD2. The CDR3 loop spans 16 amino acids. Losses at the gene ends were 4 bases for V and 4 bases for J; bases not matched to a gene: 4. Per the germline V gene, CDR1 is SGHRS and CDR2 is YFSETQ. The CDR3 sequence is CASSPGLAGGADTQYF. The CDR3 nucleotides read TGCGCCAGCAGCCCAGGACTAGCGGGGGGGGCAGATACGCAGTATTTT.

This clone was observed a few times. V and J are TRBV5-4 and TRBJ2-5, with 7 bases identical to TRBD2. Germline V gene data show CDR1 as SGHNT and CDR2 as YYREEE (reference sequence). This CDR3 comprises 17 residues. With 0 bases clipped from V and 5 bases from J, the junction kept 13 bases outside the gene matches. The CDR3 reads CASSLEIGGTKRETQYF. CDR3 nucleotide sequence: TGTGCCAGCAGCTTGGAAATCGGAGGGACTAAACGGGAGACCCAGTACTTC.

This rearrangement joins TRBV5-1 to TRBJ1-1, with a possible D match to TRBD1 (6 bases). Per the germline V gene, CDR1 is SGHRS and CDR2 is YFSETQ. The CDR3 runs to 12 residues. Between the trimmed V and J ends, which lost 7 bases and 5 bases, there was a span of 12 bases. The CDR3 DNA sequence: TGCGCCAGCGGGTCAAGGGGGACTGAAGCTTTCTTT. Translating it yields CASGSRGTEAFF.

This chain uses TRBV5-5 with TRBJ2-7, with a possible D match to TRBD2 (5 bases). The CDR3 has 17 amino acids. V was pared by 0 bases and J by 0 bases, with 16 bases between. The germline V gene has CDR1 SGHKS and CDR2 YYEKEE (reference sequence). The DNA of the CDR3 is TGTGCCAGCAGCTTGGTGTTTTCTAGCTCAAACTCCTACGAGCAGTACTTC. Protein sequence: CASSLVFSSSNSYEQYF. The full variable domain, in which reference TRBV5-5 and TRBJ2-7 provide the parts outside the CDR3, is DAGVTQSPTHLIKTRGQQVTLRCSPISGHKSVSWYQQVLGQGPQFIFQYYEKEERGRGNFPDRFSARQFPNYSSELNVNALLLGDSALYLCASSLVFSSSNSYEQYFGPGTRLTVT.

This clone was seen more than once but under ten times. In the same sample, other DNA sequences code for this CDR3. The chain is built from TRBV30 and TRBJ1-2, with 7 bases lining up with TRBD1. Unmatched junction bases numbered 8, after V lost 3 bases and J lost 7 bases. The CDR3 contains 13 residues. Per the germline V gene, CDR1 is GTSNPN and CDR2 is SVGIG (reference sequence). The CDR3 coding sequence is TGTGCCTGGAGGGAGGGGGCGCCGGGTGGCTACACCTTC. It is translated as CAWREGAPGGYTF.

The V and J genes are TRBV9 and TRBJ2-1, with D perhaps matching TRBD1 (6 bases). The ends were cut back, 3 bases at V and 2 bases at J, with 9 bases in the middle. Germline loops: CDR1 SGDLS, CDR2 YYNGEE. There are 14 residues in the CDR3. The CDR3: CASSARDTYNEQFF. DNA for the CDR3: TGTGCCAGCAGCGCGAGGGACACCTACAATGAGCAGTTCTTC.

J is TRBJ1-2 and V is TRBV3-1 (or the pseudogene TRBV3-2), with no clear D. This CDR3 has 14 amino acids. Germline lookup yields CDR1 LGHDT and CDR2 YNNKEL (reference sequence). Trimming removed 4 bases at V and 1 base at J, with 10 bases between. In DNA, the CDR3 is TGTGCCAGCAGCCCTTTAGCAGATAACTATGGCTACACCTTC. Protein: CASSPLADNYGYTF.